These 12 T cell receptor beta chains originate from one sample sequenced in a study of T cell repertoires in cytomegalovirus infection. TCRdb redid the calling of the reads with MiXCR, one entry per CDR3 protein. The data hold roughly 640,000 distinct CDR3 sequences, with 24% observed a single time. The material sequenced was CD8+ T cells from PBMCs. The receptors stem from a human donor in good health (CMV status not recorded). Some clones in this sample may be carry-over from other donors' samples.

The table lists this clonotype with a few counts. The genes are TRBV29-1 and TRBJ1-2; D is perhaps TRBD1 (5 bases). The CDR3 extends over 13 amino acids. Per the germline V gene, CDR1 is SQVTM and CDR2 is ANQGSEA. V lost 0 bases, J lost 7 bases, and 12 bases lay in between. In DNA form, the CDR3 reads TGCAGCGTTGAAGACAGGGAGGATCGTGGCTACACCTTC. Protein: CSVEDREDRGYTF.

A few counts support this clonotype. The genes are TRBV6-5 and TRBJ2-4, with TRBD2 as a possible D gene (5 bases). The CDR3 extends over 14 amino acids. Germline V gene data show CDR1 as MNHEY and CDR2 as SVGAGI. V lost 6 bases and J 8 bases, leaving 17 bases between the germline ends. CDR3 sequence (DNA): TGTGCCAGCAGCCCCCCGGGGAATGGGGACATTCAGTACTTC. Protein: CASSPPGNGDIQYF.

V is TRBV6-5 and J is TRBJ2-1; D might be TRBD1 or TRBD2, each matching 5 bases. Germline V gene lookup returns CDR1 MNHEY and CDR2 SVGAGI. V lost 4 bases, J lost 9 bases, and 16 bases lay in between. CDR3 length: 14 amino acids. CDR3 bases: TGTGCCAGCAGTTCACCGGGACCCCCCGGTGAGCAGTTCTTC. Protein: CASSSPGPPGEQFF.

There are a few counts of this clonotype. The CDR3 region is CASSPNPSQGSYEQYF. CDR3 coding DNA: TGTGCCAGCAGCCCGAACCCCTCCCAGGGTTCCTACGAGCAGTACTTC. The genes are TRBV7-9 and TRBJ2-7; D possibly corresponds to TRBD1 (5 bases). From germline, CDR1 is SEHNR and CDR2 FQNEAQ (reference sequence). The germline V and J ends were trimmed by 5 bases and 1 base, with 18 bases remaining between them. CDR3 length: 16 amino acids.

This clonotype was found a few times. The chain uses TRBV11-2 and TRBJ2-5; TRBD2 matches 12 bases. The CDR3 extends over 17 amino acids. Trimming cost V 1 base and J 5 bases; bases outside gene matches: 8. CDR1 and CDR2 (germline): SGHAT, FQNNGV. CDR3 sequence (DNA): TGTGCCAGCAGCTTAGTAGCTAGCGGGGGGGCCGAGGAGACCCAGTACTTC. Amino acids: CASSLVASGGAEETQYF.

There are a few counts of this clonotype. J is TRBJ2-1 and V is TRBV19, with 7 bases aligning to TRBD2. Germline CDR1 reads LNHDA; CDR2 reads SQIVND (reference sequence). CDR3 size: 15 residues. Germline trimming cut 1 base from V and 7 bases from J; bases unmatched to any gene: 7. CDR3 protein: CASSIAGGSLNEQFF. As DNA, the CDR3 is TGTGCCAGTAGTATAGCCGGGGGGAGTCTAAATGAGCAGTTCTTC.

The V and J genes are TRBV15 and TRBJ2-3, with 8 bases lining up with TRBD2. V was clipped by 3 bases and J by 0 bases; unmatched bases: 2. The CDR3 runs 15 residues. The V gene's germline CDR1 is LNHNV and CDR2 YYDKDF (reference sequence). DNA for the CDR3: TGTGCCACCAGCAGTAGCGGGGTCAGCACAGATACGCAGTATTTT. It yields the protein CATSSSGVSTDTQYF.

V and J are TRBV20-1 and TRBJ2-7; 11 nucleotides align to TRBD1. Germline assignment: CDR1 DFQATT and CDR2 SNEGSKA (reference sequence). Trimming removed 5 bases from V and 1 base from J; junction bases left unmatched: 4. The CDR3 length is 14 residues. The CDR3 bases are TGCAGTGCTGTGGACAGGGGGCGATCCTACGAGCAGTACTTC. Protein: CSAVDRGRSYEQYF.

The gene calls are TRBV29-1 and TRBJ2-1; unclear D gene. This CDR3 has 10 residues. The V end lost 6 bases, the J end lost 16 bases, and 16 bases lay between the germline ends. From germline, CDR1 is SQVTM and CDR2 ANQGSEA. The CDR3 DNA follows: TGCAGCGTGGTACTCCGAGGTCCTTTCTTC. This sequence encodes CSVVLRGPFF.

This clonotype has ten or more counts. The chain has TRBV7-9 and TRBJ1-2; the D is unclear. The CDR3 spans 11 residues. Per germline, CDR1 SEHNR and CDR2 FQNEAQ (reference sequence). Trimming pared 5 bases from V and 8 bases from J, leaving 9 bases between. The CDR3 sequence: CASSAEKGYTF. The CDR3 DNA is TGTGCCAGCAGCGCGGAAAAGGGCTACACCTTC.

This sequence joins TRBV7-6 and TRBJ1-6, with D possibly TRBD1 on 5 matching bases. The CDR3 runs to 15 residues. V lost 2 bases and J 5 bases, leaving 10 bases between the germline ends. The germline V gene encodes CDR1 SGHVS and CDR2 FNYEAQ. CDR3 nucleotide sequence: TGTGCCAGCAGCTTATTAGCAGGGAATAATTCACCCCTCCACTTT. Its protein is CASSLLAGNNSPLHF. The complete variable domain, with remaining parts taken from reference TRBV7-6 and TRBJ1-6, reads GAGVSQSPRYKVTKRGQDVALRCDPISGHVSLYWYRQALGQGPEFLTYFNYEAQQDKSGLPNDRFSAERPEGSISTLTIQRTEQRDSAMYRCASSLLAGNNSPLHFGNGTRLTVT.

This clonotype was counted ten times or more. This CDR3 reads CASSPTGFNSPLHF. CDR3 in DNA: TGTGCCAGCAGCCCAACAGGGTTCAATTCACCCCTCCACTTT. The V gene is TRBV28, the J gene TRBJ1-6; D is possibly TRBD1 (6 bases). The V gene's germline CDR1 is MDHEN and CDR2 SYDVKM. Trimming shortened V by 6 bases and J by 7 bases, and 13 bases separated the two germline ends. The length of the CDR3 is 14 residues.